The clone carrying this TCR beta chain appeared once. What it binds is unknown. The CDR3 totals 13 residues. Germline V gene lookup returns CDR1 SGHTA and CDR2 FQGNSA. V was pared by 8 bases and J by 6 bases, with 15 bases between. The PCR was carried out with 60 Vbeta primers and 13 Jbeta primers. Data came from immunoSEQ multiplex PCR; TCRdb stores just in-frame clones and leaves some out. The repertoire holds 120,000 or so clones, with around 84% as singletons. These data come from a study of cytomegalovirus exposure and HLA in healthy donors. Findings and limits, study-wide: It was shown in a later analysis that HLA-associated TCR beta chains were more clonally expanded than other, equally common chains. Being indistinguishable, some V segments were excluded, TRBV6-2 and TRBV6-3 among them. Common viral pathogens were later found to be apparently linked to several of the most significant clusters.

The sequence derives from a man younger than 30 in good health and CMV-seronegative. The source material was PBMCs. J is TRBJ2-3 and V is TRBV7-2, with a possible D match to TRBD2 (5 bases). The DNA of the CDR3 is TGTGCCAGCTCGATAGCGCTTCGGGATACGCAGTATTTT. It is translated as CASSIALRDTQYF.